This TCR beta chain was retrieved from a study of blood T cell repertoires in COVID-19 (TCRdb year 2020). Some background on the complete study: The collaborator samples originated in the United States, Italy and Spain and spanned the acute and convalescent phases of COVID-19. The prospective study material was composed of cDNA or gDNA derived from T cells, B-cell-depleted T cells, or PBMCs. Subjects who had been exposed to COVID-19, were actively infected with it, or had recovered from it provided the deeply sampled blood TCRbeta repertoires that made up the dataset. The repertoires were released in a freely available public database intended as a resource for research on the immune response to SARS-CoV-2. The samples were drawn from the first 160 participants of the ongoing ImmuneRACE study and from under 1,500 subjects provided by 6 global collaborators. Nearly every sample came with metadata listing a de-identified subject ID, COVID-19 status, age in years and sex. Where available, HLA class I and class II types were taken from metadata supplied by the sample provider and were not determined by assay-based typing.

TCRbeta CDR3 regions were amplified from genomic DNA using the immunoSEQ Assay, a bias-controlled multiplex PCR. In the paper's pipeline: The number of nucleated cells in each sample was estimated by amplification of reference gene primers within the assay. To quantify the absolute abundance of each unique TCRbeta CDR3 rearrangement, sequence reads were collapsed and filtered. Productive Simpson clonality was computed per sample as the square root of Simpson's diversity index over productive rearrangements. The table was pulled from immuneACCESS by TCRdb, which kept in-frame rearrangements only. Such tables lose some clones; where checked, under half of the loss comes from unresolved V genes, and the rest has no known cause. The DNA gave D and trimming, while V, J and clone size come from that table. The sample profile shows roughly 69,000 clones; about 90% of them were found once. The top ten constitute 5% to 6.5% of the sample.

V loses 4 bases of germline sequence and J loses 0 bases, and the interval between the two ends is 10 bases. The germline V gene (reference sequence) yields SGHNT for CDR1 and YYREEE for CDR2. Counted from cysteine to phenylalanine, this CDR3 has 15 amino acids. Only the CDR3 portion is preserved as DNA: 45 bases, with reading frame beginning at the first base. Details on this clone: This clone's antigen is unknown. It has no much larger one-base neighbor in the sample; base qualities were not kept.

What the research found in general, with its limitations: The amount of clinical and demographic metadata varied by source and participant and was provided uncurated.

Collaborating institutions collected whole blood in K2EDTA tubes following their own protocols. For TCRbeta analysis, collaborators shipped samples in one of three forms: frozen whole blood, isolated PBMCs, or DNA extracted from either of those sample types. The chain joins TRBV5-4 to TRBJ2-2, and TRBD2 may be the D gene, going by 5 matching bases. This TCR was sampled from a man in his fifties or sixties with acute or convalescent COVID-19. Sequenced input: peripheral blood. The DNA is TGTGCCAGCAGCCGTTCCGGGACGAACACCGGGGAGCTGTTTTTT. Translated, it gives CASSRSGTNTGELFF.